Here is one TCR beta chain with its context. As yet, its antigen is unknown. Germline V CDR1 and CDR2: SGHTA, FQGTGA. This CDR3 is 14 amino acids long. V dropped 5 bases and J dropped 9; count of bases not matched to a gene: 4. Reverse transcription of all isolated RNA meant that expressed TCRB transcripts were sequenced. Profiled with immunoSEQ multiplex PCR; TCRdb holds only in-frame clones, not every one. The repertoire has roughly 610,000 clones, about 16% of them found once; the top ten carry more than 0.08%. These data are taken from a study of beta chain features in type 1 diabetes. Overall study findings and caveats: Any PCR bias toward short templates would affect both groups alike. VDJ junctions in type 1 diabetes patients carried more deletions and fewer insertions.

The material sequenced was naive CD4+ T cells from blood. The clonotype comes from a man between 18 and 35 years old in good health. This chain uses TRBV7-3 with TRBJ2-1; 13 positions agree with TRBD2. CDR3 amino acids: CASSMTSGGFEQFF. CDR3 nucleotide sequence: TGTGCCAGCAGCATGACTAGCGGGGGGTTTGAGCAGTTCTTC.